These T cell receptor beta chains were read from a single sample in a study of T-cell memory formation after mild COVID-19. TCRdb ran MiXCR on the 5' RACE reads and lists one entry per CDR3 protein. The table shows a few hundred thousand distinct CDR3 sequences, with approximately 9% occurring only once. The sequencing input was PBMCs or a T cell subset sorted from them (not recorded which). All receptors come from a man between 18 and 35 years old who had mild COVID-19 (a few samples of this study predate the infection). Cell type and time point are not known. Each CDR3 is given with its conserved first and last residue. The D gene is left open where the match is weak. A row's size may be missing; if present it is once, few, many or a size class.

clone size	D gene	V gene	J gene	CDR3 protein	CDR3 DNA
NA	NA	TRBV30	TRBJ1-2	CAWKKTGYGYTF	TGTGCCTGGAAGAAGACAGGCTATGGCTACACCTTC
NA	NA	TRBV29-1	TRBJ2-1	CSAVPTTRSYNEQFF	TGCAGCGCTGTACCGACTACCCGCTCCTACAATGAGCAGTTCTTC
few	NA	TRBV19	TRBJ1-1	CASSMEAGVISEAFF	TGTGCCAGTAGTATGGAGGCAGGGGTTATATCTGAAGCTTTCTTT
NA	NA	TRBV20-1	TRBJ2-5	CSARDSSAKETQYF	TGCAGTGCTAGAGATAGCTCAGCAAAAGAGACCCAGTACTTC
few	TRBD2	TRBV11-2	TRBJ2-3	CASSPPATSGVADTQYF	TGTGCCAGCAGCCCCCCGGCGACTAGCGGGGTTGCAGATACGCAGTATTTT
NA	NA	TRBV27	TRBJ1-5	CASSGVTGSRQPQHF	TGTGCCAGCAGTGGAGTTACAGGGTCCCGTCAGCCCCAGCATTTT
NA	NA	TRBV6-5	TRBJ2-2	CASSPGTTPTGELFF	TGTGCCAGCAGCCCCGGGACAACACCCACCGGGGAGCTGTTTTTT
few	NA	TRBV7-9	TRBJ2-4	CASSLTGVAENIQYF	TGTGCCAGCAGCCTTACCGGGGTCGCGGAAAACATTCAGTACTTC
many	TRBD2	TRBV7-6	TRBJ2-2	CASSSDPSGTNTGELFF	TGTGCCAGCAGCTCCGATCCTAGCGGGACGAACACCGGGGAGCTGTTTTTT
few	TRBD1	TRBV5-1	TRBJ2-1	CASSLVGRGNSEQFF	TGCGCCAGCAGCTTGGTTGGCAGGGGGAACTCTGAGCAGTTCTTC
few	TRBD1	TRBV7-2	TRBJ1-2	CASSKEQGYGYTF	TGTGCCAGCAGCAAAGAACAGGGGTATGGCTACACCTTC
NA	NA	TRBV20-1	TRBJ2-7	CSAPGLGYEQYF	TGCAGTGCTCCTGGACTTGGCTACGAGCAGTACTTC
NA	TRBD2	TRBV20-1	TRBJ2-2	CSARGRLARNTGELFF	TGCAGTGCTAGGGGCCGACTAGCCCGGAACACCGGGGAGCTGTTTTTT
many	TRBD2	TRBV3-1	TRBJ2-7	CASSQASGGPEQYF	TGTGCCAGCAGCCAAGCTAGCGGGGGACCCGAGCAGTACTTC
many	TRBD2	TRBV10-3	TRBJ2-1	CAISDPGGDNEQFF	TGTGCCATCAGTGACCCTGGGGGGGACAATGAGCAGTTCTTC
NA	NA	TRBV2	TRBJ1-5	CASSLGRERQPQHF	TGTGCCAGCAGTCTCGGACGGGAGAGACAGCCCCAGCATTTT